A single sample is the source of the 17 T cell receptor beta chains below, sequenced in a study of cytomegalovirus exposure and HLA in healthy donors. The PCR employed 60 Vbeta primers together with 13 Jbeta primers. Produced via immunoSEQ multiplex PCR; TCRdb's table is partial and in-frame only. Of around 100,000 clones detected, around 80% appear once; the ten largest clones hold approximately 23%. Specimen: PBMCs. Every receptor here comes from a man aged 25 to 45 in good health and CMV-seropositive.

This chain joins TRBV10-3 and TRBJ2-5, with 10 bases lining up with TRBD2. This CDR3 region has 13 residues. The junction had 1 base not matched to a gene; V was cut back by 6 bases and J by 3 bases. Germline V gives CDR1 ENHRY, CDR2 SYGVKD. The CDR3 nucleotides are TGTGCCATCAGGGGGACTAGCGAAGAGACCCAGTACTTC. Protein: CAIRGTSEETQYF.

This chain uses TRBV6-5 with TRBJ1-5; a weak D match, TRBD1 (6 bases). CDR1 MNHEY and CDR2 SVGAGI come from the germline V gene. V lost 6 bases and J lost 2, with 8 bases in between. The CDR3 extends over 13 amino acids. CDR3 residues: CASSWGRNQPQHF. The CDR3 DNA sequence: TGTGCCAGCAGCTGGGGGCGCAATCAGCCCCAGCATTTT.

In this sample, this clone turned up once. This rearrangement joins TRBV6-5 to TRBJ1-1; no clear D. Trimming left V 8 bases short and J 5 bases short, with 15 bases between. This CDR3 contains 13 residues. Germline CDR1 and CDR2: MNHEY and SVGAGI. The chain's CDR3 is CASGGGRWTEAFF. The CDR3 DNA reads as TGTGCCAGCGGCGGCGGGCGTTGGACTGAAGCTTTCTTT.

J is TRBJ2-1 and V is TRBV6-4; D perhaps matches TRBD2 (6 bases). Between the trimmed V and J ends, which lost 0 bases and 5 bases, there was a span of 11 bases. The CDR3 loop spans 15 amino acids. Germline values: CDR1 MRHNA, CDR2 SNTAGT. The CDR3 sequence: CASSDSGLAHNEQFF. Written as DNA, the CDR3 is TGTGCCAGCAGTGACTCGGGGCTAGCGCACAATGAGCAGTTCTTC.

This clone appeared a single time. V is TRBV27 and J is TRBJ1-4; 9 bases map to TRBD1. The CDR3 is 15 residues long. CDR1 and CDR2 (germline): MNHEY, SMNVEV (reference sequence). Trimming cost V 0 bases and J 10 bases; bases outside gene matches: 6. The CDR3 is CASSLSLGDRAKLFF. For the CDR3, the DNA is TGTGCCAGCAGTTTATCGCTCGGGGACAGGGCAAAACTGTTTTTT.

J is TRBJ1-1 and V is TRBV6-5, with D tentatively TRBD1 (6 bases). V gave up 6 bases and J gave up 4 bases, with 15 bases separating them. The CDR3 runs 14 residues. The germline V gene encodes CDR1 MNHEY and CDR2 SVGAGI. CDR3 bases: TGTGCCAGCAGGCGACAGGTTGGGATCACTGAAGCTTTCTTT. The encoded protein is CASRRQVGITEAFF.

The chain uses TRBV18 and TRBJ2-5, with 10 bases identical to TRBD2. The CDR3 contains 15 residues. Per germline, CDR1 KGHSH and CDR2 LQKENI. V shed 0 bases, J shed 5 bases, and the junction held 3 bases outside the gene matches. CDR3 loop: CASSPPGLAIETQYF. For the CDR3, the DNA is TGTGCCAGCTCACCACCGGGACTAGCGATCGAGACCCAGTACTTC.

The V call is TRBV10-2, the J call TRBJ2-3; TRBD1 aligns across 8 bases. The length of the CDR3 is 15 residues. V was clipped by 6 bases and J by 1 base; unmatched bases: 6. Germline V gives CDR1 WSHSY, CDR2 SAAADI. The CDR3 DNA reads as TGCGCCAGCAGCCCAGGACAGGGTCGCACAGATACGCAGTATTTT. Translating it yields CASSPGQGRTDTQYF.

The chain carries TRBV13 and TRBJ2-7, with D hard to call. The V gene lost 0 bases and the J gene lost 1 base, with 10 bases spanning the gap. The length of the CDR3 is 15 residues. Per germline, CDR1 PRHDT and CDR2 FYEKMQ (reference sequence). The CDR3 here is CASSLGPGLSYEQYF. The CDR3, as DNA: TGTGCCAGCAGCTTAGGCCCAGGCCTTTCCTACGAGCAGTACTTC.

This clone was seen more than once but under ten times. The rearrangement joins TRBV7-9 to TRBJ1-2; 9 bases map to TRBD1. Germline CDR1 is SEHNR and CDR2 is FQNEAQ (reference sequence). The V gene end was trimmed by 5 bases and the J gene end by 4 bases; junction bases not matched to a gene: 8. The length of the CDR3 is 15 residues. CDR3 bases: TGTGCCAGCAGCCCACCGGGACAGGGAGCCTATGGCTACACCTTC. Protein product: CASSPPGQGAYGYTF.

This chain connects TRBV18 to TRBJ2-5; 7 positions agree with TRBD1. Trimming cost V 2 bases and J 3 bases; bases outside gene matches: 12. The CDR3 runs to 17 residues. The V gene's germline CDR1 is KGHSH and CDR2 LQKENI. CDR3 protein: CASSPMVGTVKEETQYF. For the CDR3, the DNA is TGTGCCAGCTCACCAATGGTTGGGACAGTAAAAGAAGAGACCCAGTACTTC.

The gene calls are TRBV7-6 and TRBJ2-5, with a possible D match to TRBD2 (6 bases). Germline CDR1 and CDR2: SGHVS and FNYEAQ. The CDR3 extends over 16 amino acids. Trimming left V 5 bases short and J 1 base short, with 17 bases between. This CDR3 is CASSTRSTSPQETQYF. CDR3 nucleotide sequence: TGTGCCAGCAGCACGAGATCGACTAGTCCCCAAGAGACCCAGTACTTC.

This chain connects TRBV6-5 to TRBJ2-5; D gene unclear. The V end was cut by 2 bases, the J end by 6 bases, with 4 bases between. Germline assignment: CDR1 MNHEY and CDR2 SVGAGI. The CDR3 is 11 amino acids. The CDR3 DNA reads TGTGCCAGCAGTTACGGCCAGACCCAGTACTTC. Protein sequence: CASSYGQTQYF.

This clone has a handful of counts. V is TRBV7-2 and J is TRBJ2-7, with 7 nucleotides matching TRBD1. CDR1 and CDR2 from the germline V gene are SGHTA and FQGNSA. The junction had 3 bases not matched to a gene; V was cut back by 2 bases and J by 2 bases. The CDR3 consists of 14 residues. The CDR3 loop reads CASSLRQGAYEQYF. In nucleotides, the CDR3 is TGTGCCAGCAGCTTACGACAGGGAGCCTACGAGCAGTACTTC.

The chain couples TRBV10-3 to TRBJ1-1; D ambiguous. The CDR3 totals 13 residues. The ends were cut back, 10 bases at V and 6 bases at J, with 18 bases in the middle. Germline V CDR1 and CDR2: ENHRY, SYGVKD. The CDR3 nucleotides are TGTGCCACGGCAGCTAGTAGACGGTCTGAAGCTTTCTTT. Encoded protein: CATAASRRSEAFF.

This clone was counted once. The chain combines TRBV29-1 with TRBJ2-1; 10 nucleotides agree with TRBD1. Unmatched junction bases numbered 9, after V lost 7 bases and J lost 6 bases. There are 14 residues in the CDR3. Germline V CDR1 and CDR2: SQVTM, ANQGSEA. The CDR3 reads CSARTGGFLNEQFF. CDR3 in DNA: TGCAGCGCTCGGACAGGGGGTTTTCTCAATGAGCAGTTCTTC.

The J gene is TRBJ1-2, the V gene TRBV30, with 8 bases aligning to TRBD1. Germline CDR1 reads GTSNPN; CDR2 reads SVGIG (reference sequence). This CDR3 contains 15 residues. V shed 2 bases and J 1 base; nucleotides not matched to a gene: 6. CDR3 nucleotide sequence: TGTGCCTGGAGTCGGACAGGGCCGCATAACTATGGCTACACCTTC. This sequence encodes CAWSRTGPHNYGYTF.